This T cell receptor beta chain was recorded in a study of molecular identifiers for immune sequencing clone quantification. General study results and limits: In a background of approximately 1 million naive cells, spiked Jurkat TCR RNA from one cell was reportedly detectable.

The germline V gene encodes CDR1 LGHNA and CDR2 YSLEER. Trimming cost V 3 bases and J 6 bases, with 15 bases left between them. CDR3 length equals 14 residues. When naive CD8 T cells were sorted, they were gated as CD8+CD4-CCR7+CD45RA+. TCRdb reprocessed the PCR reads with MiXCR, giving one entry per CDR3 protein. Here the sample spans more than 50,000 distinct CDR3 sequences, about a fifth being singletons. This clonotype has a count of ten or more. Its antigen is unknown. The chain couples TRBV4-3 to TRBJ2-7; weak D call: TRBD1 (5 bases). This receptor was obtained from a human donor in good health. Some libraries in this study had Jurkat cell RNA spiked in. Sequencing input: naive CD8+ T cells from blood, with Jurkat cell RNA spiked in. This sample's subset: FACS-sorted CD8+CD4-CCR7+CD45RA+ naive T cells. CDR3 in DNA: TGCGCCAGCAGCCAGTTCGAGACAGTAGGCGAGCAGTACTTC. Translated, it gives CASSQFETVGEQYF.